This T cell receptor beta chain was recovered during a study of graft-versus-host responses after intestinal transplantation. Libraries were prepared by immunoSEQ multiplex PCR; TCRdb keeps only in-frame clonotypes and omits some of them. The sample includes about 6,900 clones, approximately 23% of them seen just once. V lost 3 bases and J lost 4; bases outside the gene matches: 10. CDR1 and CDR2 (germline): SGHTA, FQGNSA. The CDR3 is 16 amino acids. The starting material was alloreactive CD4+ T cells from a mixed lymphocyte reaction culture, obtained before transplantation. The subset was: CFSE-low proliferating T cells sorted from roughly 6-day pre-transplant mixed lymphocyte reaction (GvH or HvG direction). The TCR comes from a human patient who was an organ donor for intestinal transplantation. The V and J genes are TRBV7-2 and TRBJ2-5, with 8 bases that match TRBD1. Here the CDR3 DNA reads TGTGCCAGCAGCTTTCGGTCGTCAGGGGGCTCAGAGACCCAGTACTTC. This codes for CASSFRSSGGSETQYF.